These T cell receptor beta chains were read from a single sample in a study of cytomegalovirus exposure and HLA in healthy donors. TCRdb's copy holds only in-frame clones and misses some; the assay was immunoSEQ multiplex PCR. The table includes 100,000 to 150,000 clones, 80% detected once. Sequenced input: PBMCs. Source of these receptors: a female donor in good health and CMV-seropositive. CDR3s include the opening cysteine and the closing phenylalanine or tryptophan. Fields, in order: J gene, V gene, CDR3 length, clone size, D gene, CDR3 DNA, CDR3 protein. The D gene is left open where the match is weak. Clone size appears in some rows only: once, few, many, or a class for an expanded clone.

>TRBJ2-1|TRBV5-1|16|-|-
TGCGCCAGCAGCTTGGCCGGACAGCTCCCGTACAATGAGCAGTTCTTC
CASSLAGQLPYNEQFF
>TRBJ2-2|TRBV2|15|once|-
TGTGCCTGCAGCCGACTACCGCTGAACACCGGGGAGCTGTTTTTT
CACSRLPLNTGELFF
>TRBJ2-7|TRBV4-2|14|-|-
TGTGCCAGCAGCCAAGGTAGGGGCGGCTACGAGCAGTACTTC
CASSQGRGGYEQYF
>TRBJ1-5|TRBV30|14|-|-
TGTGCCTGGAGGGGAGACAGCCTGGGGGGGCCCCAGCATTTT
CAWRGDSLGGPQHF
>TRBJ1-6|TRBV7-9|15|-|-
TGTGCCAGCACCCCCCGGGGAGGGGGGAATTCACCCCTCCACTTT
CASTPRGGGNSPLHF
>TRBJ2-6|TRBV29-1|18|-|TRBD1
TGCAGCGTTGGTGGGGCCGGGACAGGGGGCTCTGGGGCCAACGTCCTGACTTTC
CSVGGAGTGGSGANVLTF
>TRBJ1-4|TRBV2|15|-|TRBD1
TGTGCCAGCAATAGACAGGGGGGACCTAATGAAAAACTGTTTTTT
CASNRQGGPNEKLFF
>TRBJ1-1|TRBV5-1|14|-|-
TGCGCCAGCAGCTTGGGACAGATGAACACTGAAGCTTTCTTT
CASSLGQMNTEAFF
>TRBJ1-2|TRBV20-1|11|-|TRBD1
TGCAGTGCGGTAGAGGACAGGGGATACACCTTC
CSAVEDRGYTF
>TRBJ1-1|TRBV18|17|-|-
TGTGCCAGCTCACCTTCAGGGGTCCGGATCTCGAACACTGAAGCTTTCTTT
CASSPSGVRISNTEAFF
>TRBJ2-5|TRBV9|11|few|-
TGTGCCAGCAGCTCAGAAGAGACCCAGTACTTC
CASSSEETQYF
>TRBJ1-4|TRBV28|14|-|-
TGTGCCAGCAGTCCGGGGGACTTGAGGGAAAAACTGTTTTTT
CASSPGDLREKLFF
>TRBJ1-1|TRBV4-2|15|-|-
TGTGCCAGCAGCCAAGATGTTCCGGTGAACACTGAAGCTTTCTTT
CASSQDVPVNTEAFF
>TRBJ2-1|TRBV30|14|-|-
TGTGCCTGGAGTGTAGCGGCTTCCTACAATGAGCAGTTCTTC
CAWSVAASYNEQFF
>TRBJ2-5|TRBV5-4|15|-|TRBD2
TGTGCCAGCAGCACCGGGGGGACCCCTCAAGAGACCCAGTACTTC
CASSTGGTPQETQYF
>TRBJ2-3|TRBV27|17|once|TRBD2
TGTGCCAGCAGTTTATCGCCGGGGGGGGAGATCCTGGGGACGCAGTATTTT
CASSLSPGGEILGTQYF
>TRBJ2-2|TRBV18|14|-|-
TGTGCCAGCTCACCCGTGGCGGACACCGGGGAGCTGTTTTTT
CASSPVADTGELFF
>TRBJ2-7|TRBV27|15|-|TRBD1
TGTGCCAGCAGTTTAAGTATCCCAGGGGGTGGCGAGCAGTACTTC
CASSLSIPGGGEQYF
>TRBJ2-1|TRBV7-6|13|-|-
TGTGCCAGCAGCCCGCGGAGATACAATGAGCAGTTCTTC
CASSPRRYNEQFF
>TRBJ1-6|TRBV9|14|-|-
TGTGCCAGCAGCGTAGCACATAACCTCTCACCCCTCCACTTT
CASSVAHNLSPLHF
>TRBJ1-2|TRBV14|14|-|-
TGTGCCAGCAGCCAAGTTCGAGGGATCTATGGCTACACCTTC
CASSQVRGIYGYTF
>TRBJ1-1|TRBV6-1|16|-|-
TGTGCCAGCAGTGATACTCACCGCAATCCGAACACTGAAGCTTTCTTT
CASSDTHRNPNTEAFF